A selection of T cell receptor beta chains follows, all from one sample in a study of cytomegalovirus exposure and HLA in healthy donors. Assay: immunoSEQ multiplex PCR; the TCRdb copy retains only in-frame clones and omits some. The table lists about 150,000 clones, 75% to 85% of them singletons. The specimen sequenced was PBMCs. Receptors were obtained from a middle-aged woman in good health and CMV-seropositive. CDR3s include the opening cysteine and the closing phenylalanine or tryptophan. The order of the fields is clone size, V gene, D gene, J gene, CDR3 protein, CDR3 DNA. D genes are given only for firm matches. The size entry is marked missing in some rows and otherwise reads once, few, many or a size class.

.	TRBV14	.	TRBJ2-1	CASSQDLAHEQFF	TGTGCCAGCAGCCAAGATCTGGCACATGAGCAGTTCTTC
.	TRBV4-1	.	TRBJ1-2	CASSQPIRTDNYGYTF	TGCGCCAGCAGCCAACCCATCAGGACAGATAACTATGGCTACACCTTC
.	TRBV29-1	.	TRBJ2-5	CSVEKGHVQETQYF	TGCAGCGTTGAGAAGGGACACGTCCAAGAGACCCAGTACTTC
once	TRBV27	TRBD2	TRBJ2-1	CASSPRLVTSGYNEQFF	TGTGCCAGCAGTCCCAGGTTAGTGACTAGCGGCTACAATGAGCAGTTCTTC
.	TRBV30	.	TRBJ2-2	CAWAGIGNTGELFF	TGTGCCTGGGCCGGGATTGGTAACACCGGGGAGCTGTTTTTT
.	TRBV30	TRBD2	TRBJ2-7	CAWSSGRNYEQYF	TGTGCCTGGAGTAGCGGGAGAAACTACGAGCAGTACTTC
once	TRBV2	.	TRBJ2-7	CASSEDRDKQYF	TGTGCCAGCAGTGAAGACAGGGACAAGCAGTACTTC
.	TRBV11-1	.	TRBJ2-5	CASSSPRGSTQETQYF	TGTGCCAGCAGCTCCCCCAGGGGATCAACCCAAGAGACCCAGTACTTC
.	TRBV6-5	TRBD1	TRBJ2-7	CATGPGQGPYEQYF	TGTGCCACCGGCCCCGGACAGGGCCCATACGAGCAGTACTTC
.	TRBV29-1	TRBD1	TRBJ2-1	CSAPGTGLTLPLSGTSSNEQFF	TGCAGCGCCCCCGGGACAGGCCTAACCCTACCTCTCTCGGGAACATCGTCCAATGAGCAGTTCTTC
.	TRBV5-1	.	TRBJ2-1	CASSLGAGTNEQFF	TGCGCCAGCAGCTTGGGGGCGGGAACTAATGAGCAGTTCTTC
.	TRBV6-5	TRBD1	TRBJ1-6	CASSSDRGKGSPLHF	TGTGCCAGCAGTTCGGACAGGGGAAAGGGATCACCCCTCCACTTT
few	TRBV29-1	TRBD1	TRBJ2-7	CSVEDRNQGAPYEQYF	TGCAGCGTTGAAGACAGGAATCAGGGGGCTCCCTACGAGCAGTACTTC
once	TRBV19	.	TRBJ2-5	CASSITGWQETQYF	TGTGCCAGTAGTATCACAGGGTGGCAAGAGACCCAGTACTTC
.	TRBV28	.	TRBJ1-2	CASSPPRQTYGYTF	TGTGCCAGCAGCCCTCCTCGACAGACCTATGGCTACACCTTC
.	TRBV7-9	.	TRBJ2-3	CASSPLGSPGKDTQYF	TGTGCCAGCAGTCCCCTCGGGAGTCCCGGAAAAGATACGCAGTATTTT
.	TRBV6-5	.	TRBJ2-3	CASKRGGLGDTQYF	TGTGCCAGCAAACGCGGTGGTCTGGGAGATACGCAGTATTTT
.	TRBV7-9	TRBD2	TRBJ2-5	CASSLAASGKETQYF	TGTGCCAGCAGCTTAGCAGCTAGCGGGAAGGAGACCCAGTACTTC
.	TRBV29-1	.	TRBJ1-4	CSVISVRESEKLFF	TGCAGCGTTATATCGGTGAGGGAGAGTGAAAAACTGTTTTTT
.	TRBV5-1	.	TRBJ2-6	CASSLSVINFSGANVLTF	TGCGCCAGCAGCCTTAGCGTGATCAACTTCTCTGGGGCCAACGTCCTGACTTTC
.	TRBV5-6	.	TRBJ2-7	CASSSPGSYEQYF	TGTGCCAGCAGCTCCCCGGGCTCCTACGAGCAGTACTTC
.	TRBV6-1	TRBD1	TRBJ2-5	CASATGPRTQYF	TGTGCCAGCGCGACAGGGCCTAGGACCCAGTACTTC
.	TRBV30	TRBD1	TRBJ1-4	CAWNPGQLNEKLFF	TGTGCCTGGAACCCGGGACAGCTTAATGAAAAACTGTTTTTT
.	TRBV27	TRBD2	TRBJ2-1	CASSLNPSGRYNEQFF	TGTGCCAGCAGTCTCAACCCTAGCGGGAGATACAATGAGCAGTTCTTC
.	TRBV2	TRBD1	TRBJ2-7	CASSLDRGHYEQYF	TGTGCCAGCAGTCTGGACAGGGGGCACTACGAGCAGTACTTC
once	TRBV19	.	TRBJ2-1	CASRSGLGYNEQFF	TGTGCCAGTAGATCGGGGTTAGGCTACAATGAGCAGTTCTTC
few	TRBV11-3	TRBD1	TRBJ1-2	CASSSPGQVPYTF	TGTGCCAGCAGCTCACCGGGACAGGTCCCCTACACCTTC
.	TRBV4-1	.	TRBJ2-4	CASSQDLATNLEHF	TGCGCCAGCAGCCAAGATTTGGCGACTAACTTAGAGCACTTC
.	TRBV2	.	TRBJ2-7	CASSIQGAYEQYF	TGTGCCAGCAGCATACAGGGCGCCTACGAGCAGTACTTC
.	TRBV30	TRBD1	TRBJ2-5	CAWRVRSQGTGNYETQYF	TGTGCCTGGAGAGTTCGTAGCCAAGGGACAGGGAATTATGAGACCCAGTACTTC
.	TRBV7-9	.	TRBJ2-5	CASSITGAGETQYF	TGTGCCAGCAGCATCACTGGGGCCGGAGAGACCCAGTACTTC
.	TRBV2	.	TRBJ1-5	CASRTQGTPNQPQHF	TGTGCCAGCAGAACTCAGGGAACTCCCAATCAGCCCCAGCATTTT
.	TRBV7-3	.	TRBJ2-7	CASSLEGAGSYEQYF	TGTGCCAGCAGCTTAGAAGGAGCGGGCTCCTACGAGCAGTACTTC
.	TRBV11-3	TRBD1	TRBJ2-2	CASSSGQGNTGELFF	TGTGCCAGCAGCTCGGGACAGGGGAACACCGGGGAGCTGTTTTTT
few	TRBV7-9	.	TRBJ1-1	CASSLTPGSEAFF	TGTGCCAGCAGCTTAACGCCGGGATCTGAAGCTTTCTTT
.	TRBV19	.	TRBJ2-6	CASSSRGFSGANVLTF	TGTGCCAGTTCCTCCCGCGGTTTCTCTGGGGCCAACGTCCTGACTTTC